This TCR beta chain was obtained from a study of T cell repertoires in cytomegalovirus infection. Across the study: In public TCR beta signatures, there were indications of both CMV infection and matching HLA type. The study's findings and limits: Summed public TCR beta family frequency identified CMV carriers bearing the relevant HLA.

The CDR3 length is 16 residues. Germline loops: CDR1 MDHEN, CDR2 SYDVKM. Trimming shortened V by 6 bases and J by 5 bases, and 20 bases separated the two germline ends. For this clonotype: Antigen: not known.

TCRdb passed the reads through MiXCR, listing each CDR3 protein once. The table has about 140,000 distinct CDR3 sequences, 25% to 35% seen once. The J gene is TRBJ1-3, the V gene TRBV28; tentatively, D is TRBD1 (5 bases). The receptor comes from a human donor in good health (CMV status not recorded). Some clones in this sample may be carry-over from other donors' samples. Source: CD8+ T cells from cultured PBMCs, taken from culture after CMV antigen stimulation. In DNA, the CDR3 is TGTGCCAGCAGCAACGCCCTGGGGCAGGGAAGAAACACCATATATTTT. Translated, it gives CASSNALGQGRNTIYF.